These 30 T cell receptor beta chains share one sample of origin, sequenced in a study of identical twins. MiXCR was run by TCRdb on the 5' RACE reads, yielding one entry per CDR3 protein. The sample comprises around 650,000 distinct CDR3 sequences, about 7.6% of which are singletons, and roughly 1.6% rests with the top ten. The data were also submitted as part of a second study, on yellow fever vaccine responses in identical twins.

Sequenced sample: PBMCs. These receptors originate from a woman between 18 and 29 years old in good health.

This clonotype occurred a few times. The gene calls are TRBV5-5 and TRBJ2-3; 7 bases map to TRBD1. The CDR3 is 16 amino acids. The germline V gene has CDR1 SGHKS and CDR2 YYEKEE (reference sequence). Unmatched junction bases numbered 8, after V lost 2 bases and J lost 2 bases. CDR3 region: CASSFRDSRLTDTQYF. CDR3 bases: TGTGCCAGCAGCTTCCGGGACAGCAGGCTCACAGATACGCAGTATTTT.

The table lists this clonotype with many counts. The rearrangement joins TRBV4-1 to TRBJ2-2; D remains ambiguous. V was clipped by 4 bases and J by 7 bases, with 13 bases between them. CDR3 length: 14 amino acids. The germline gives CDR1 MGHRA, CDR2 YSYEKL. The CDR3, as DNA: TGCGCCAGCAGCCCAAAACTTGGCAACGGGGAGCTGTTTTTT. This translates into CASSPKLGNGELFF.

The rearrangement uses TRBV27 and TRBJ1-5; D remains ambiguous. This CDR3 is built from 14 residues. Trimming took 6 bases from V and 0 from J, leaving 9 bases between them. Germline lookup yields CDR1 MNHEY and CDR2 SMNVEV (reference sequence). CDR3 region: CASSNTYSNQPQHF. The CDR3 DNA reads TGTGCCAGCAGCAACACCTATAGCAATCAGCCCCAGCATTTT.

In its sample, this clonotype was seen a few times. This rearrangement joins TRBV6-5 to TRBJ2-3; 7 bases map to TRBD2. J gave up 0 bases and V 2 bases, and 5 bases lay outside the gene matches. Germline assignment: CDR1 MNHEY and CDR2 SVGAGI. The CDR3 has 16 amino acids. The DNA of the CDR3 is TGTGCCAGCAGTTACACGTGGGGGGGGAGCACAGATACGCAGTATTTT. This translates into CASSYTWGGSTDTQYF.

The CDR3: CASSPRQGGSSGANVLTF. The CDR3 nucleotides read TGTGCCAGCAGTCCACGACAGGGCGGAAGCTCTGGGGCCAACGTCCTGACTTTC. The chain joins TRBV6-1 to TRBJ2-6; 7 bases are shared with TRBD1. This CDR3 has 18 amino acids. J was trimmed by 0 bases and V by 5 bases; bases with no gene match: 10. CDR1 and CDR2 (germline): MNHNS, SASEGT.

This clonotype was observed at least ten times. The chain carries TRBV7-8 and TRBJ2-7; D call uncertain. The germline CDR1 and CDR2 sequences are SGHVS and FQNEAQ. The V gene lost 7 bases and the J gene lost 0 bases, with 13 bases spanning the gap. The CDR3 is made up of 14 amino acids. This CDR3 is CASNTGPSSYEQYF. DNA of the CDR3: TGTGCCAGCAACACGGGTCCCAGCTCCTACGAGCAGTACTTC.

This clonotype came up many times. The genes are TRBV5-1 and TRBJ2-4; 7 bases are a match to TRBD1. V lost 0 bases, J lost 8 bases, and 11 bases stayed unmatched. This CDR3 has 16 residues. CDR1 SGHRS and CDR2 YFSETQ come from the germline V gene. The CDR3 DNA sequence: TGCGCCAGCAGCTTGGGCGTCAGGGGGTTTGGAGACATTCAGTACTTC. This gives the protein CASSLGVRGFGDIQYF. The whole variable domain, filled in from reference TRBV5-1 and TRBJ2-4, reads KAGVTQTPRYLIKTRGQQVTLSCSPISGHRSVSWYQQTPGQGLQFLFEYFSETQRNKGNFPGRFSGRQFSNSRSEMNVSTLELGDSALYLCASSLGVRGFGDIQYFGAGTRLSVL.

This clonotype occurred many times. V usage is TRBV12-3 or TRBV12-4 and J usage is TRBJ2-1; maybe TRBD2 (6 bases). The CDR3 contains 16 residues. The germline V and J ends were trimmed by 5 bases and 4 bases, with 18 bases remaining between them. The CDR3 region has the DNA TGTGCCAGCAGTGGCCGCGGGCGGGGTGGATACAATGAGCAGTTCTTC. Translation: CASSGRGRGGYNEQFF.

This clonotype was picked up many times. The chain links TRBV6-1 to TRBJ1-2; 7 nucleotides match TRBD1. V trimming: 6 bases; J trimming: 4 bases; junction bases outside the gene matches: 8. The CDR3 runs to 14 residues. The V gene's germline CDR1 is MNHNS and CDR2 SASEGT. The CDR3 bases are TGTGCCAGCAGCCTTGGGACAGTCGGCTATGGCTACACCTTC. Its protein product is CASSLGTVGYGYTF.

V gene TRBV12-3 or TRBV12-4 combines with J gene TRBJ2-1, with D possibly being TRBD1 or TRBD2 (5 bases each). This CDR3 spans 13 amino acids. Trimming stripped 6 bases from V and 10 bases from J, with 16 bases between. CDR3 region: CASSLRENREQFF. The CDR3 nucleotides read TGTGCCAGCAGCCTGAGGGAGAACAGGGAGCAGTTCTTC.

The V gene is TRBV5-1, the J gene TRBJ2-7; the match to TRBD2 covers 11 bases. The germline gives CDR1 SGHRS, CDR2 YFSETQ. The trim removed 4 bases at V and 7 bases at J, leaving 10 bases unmatched. CDR3 length: 15 residues. The CDR3 DNA reads TGCGCCAGCAGCCCGCGGACTAGCGGGCGGGGGGAGCAGTACTTC. Translating it yields CASSPRTSGRGEQYF.

The chain is built from TRBV14 and TRBJ2-2; possible D gene TRBD2, 5 bases. The CDR3 covers 16 residues. Trimming removed 5 bases from V and 6 bases from J, with 19 bases in between. CDR1 and CDR2 from the germline V gene are SGHDN and FVKESK. CDR3 sequence (DNA): TGTGCCAGCAGCTCCGCGCGTGGGAGAGGGTCCGGGGAGCTGTTTTTT. It encodes CASSSARGRGSGELFF.

The rearrangement uses TRBV7-8 and TRBJ2-3; weak D call: TRBD2 (7 bases). The CDR3 is 15 residues long. Trimming stripped 5 bases from V and 4 bases from J, with 16 bases between. CDR1 is SGHVS and CDR2 is FQNEAQ in the germline V gene. CDR3 sequence reads: CASSLSGGWADTQYF. As DNA, the CDR3 is TGTGCCAGCAGCCTTTCGGGGGGCTGGGCAGATACGCAGTATTTT.

In DNA form, the CDR3 reads TGTGCCAGCAGCACACGGACAGCGCCCAATTCACCCCTCCACTTT. Protein: CASSTRTAPNSPLHF. The chain couples TRBV7-8 to TRBJ1-6; a possible D gene is TRBD1 (6 bases). CDR3 size: 15 residues. The V end was cut by 5 bases, the J end by 7 bases, with 15 bases between. Germline CDR1 reads SGHVS; CDR2 reads FQNEAQ.

This clonotype was counted a few times. The rearrangement joins TRBV5-1 to TRBJ2-5; perhaps TRBD1 as D (5 bases). The CDR3 sequence is 13 residues long. From germline, CDR1 is SGHRS and CDR2 YFSETQ. V was cut by 6 bases and J by 5 bases, with 14 bases left in between. The DNA for the CDR3 is TGCGCCAGCAAAGGGGATGTGTGGGAGACCCAGTACTTC. Encoded protein: CASKGDVWETQYF. Full variable domain (remainder filled in from reference TRBV5-1 and TRBJ2-5): KAGVTQTPRYLIKTRGQQVTLSCSPISGHRSVSWYQQTPGQGLQFLFEYFSETQRNKGNFPGRFSGRQFSNSRSEMNVSTLELGDSALYLCASKGDVWETQYFGPGTRLLVL.

The gene calls are TRBV20-1 and TRBJ2-1, with 8 bases lining up with TRBD1. The CDR3 runs 16 residues. Germline V CDR1 and CDR2: DFQATT, SNEGSKA (reference sequence). Trimming took 5 bases from V and 5 from J; bases not matched to a gene: 14. The CDR3 region is CSARMMTGEINNEQFF. For the CDR3, the DNA is TGCAGTGCTCGCATGATGACAGGGGAAATTAACAATGAGCAGTTCTTC.

The chain uses TRBV5-5 and TRBJ2-5; D not certain. Germline V lookup: CDR1 SGHKS, CDR2 YYEKEE (reference sequence). V shed 0 bases and J shed 4 bases, with 10 bases lying between them. The CDR3 contains 14 residues. The CDR3 DNA sequence: TGTGCCAGCAGCTTGGAGCCGGAGAGAGAGACCCAGTACTTC. It specifies CASSLEPERETQYF. Together with reference TRBV5-5 and TRBJ2-5, the CDR3 gives the full variable domain: DAGVTQSPTHLIKTRGQQVTLRCSPISGHKSVSWYQQVLGQGPQFIFQYYEKEERGRGNFPDRFSARQFPNYSSELNVNALLLGDSALYLCASSLEPERETQYFGPGTRLLVL.

V is TRBV25-1 and J is TRBJ2-5; D not resolved. The germline V gene has CDR1 MGHDK and CDR2 SYGVNS. This CDR3 region has 12 residues. Trimming took 5 bases from V and 2 from J, leaving 6 bases between them. CDR3 in DNA: TGTGCCAGCAGTTGGTTTCAAGAGACCCAGTACTTC. Encoded protein: CASSWFQETQYF.

The rearrangement uses TRBV28 and TRBJ2-7, with 7 bases fitting TRBD1. Trimming removed 5 bases from V and 2 bases from J; junction bases left unmatched: 3. Per germline, CDR1 MDHEN and CDR2 SYDVKM. CDR3 length equals 13 residues. In DNA, the CDR3 is TGTGCCAGCAGTCGACAGGGAACCTACGAGCAGTACGTC. Translation gives CASSRQGTYEQYV.

This clonotype was picked up many times. The rearrangement links TRBV7-8 to TRBJ2-5, with 14 nucleotides matching TRBD2. CDR1 is SGHVS and CDR2 is FQNEAQ in the germline V gene. The CDR3 contains 16 residues. V dropped 6 bases and J dropped 4; count of bases not matched to a gene: 7. The CDR3 region is CASSQEGLAGVETQYF. DNA of the CDR3: TGTGCCAGCAGTCAAGAGGGACTAGCGGGAGTAGAGACCCAGTACTTC.

The sample holds a few counts of this clonotype. The CDR3 sequence: CASSYRHRGPSAKNIQYF. The CDR3 DNA follows: TGTGCCAGCAGTTACCGGCACAGGGGTCCCTCAGCCAAAAACATTCAGTACTTC. The gene calls are TRBV6-5 and TRBJ2-4; TRBD1 matches at 7 bases. Germline trimming cut 2 bases from V and 0 bases from J; bases unmatched to any gene: 10. CDR1 MNHEY and CDR2 SVGAGI come from the germline V gene. This CDR3 contains 18 residues.

This clonotype was detected a few times. V and J are TRBV20-1 and TRBJ1-2, with D possibly matching TRBD1 (6 bases). Germline loops: CDR1 DFQATT, CDR2 SNEGSKA (reference sequence). The CDR3 totals 12 residues. Trimming cost V 2 bases and J 8 bases, with 12 bases left between them. CDR3 sequence (DNA): TGCAGTGCTAGATTGGGGGGGCGCGGCTACACCTTC. This translates into CSARLGGRGYTF.

The rearrangement uses TRBV20-1 and TRBJ2-7; D perhaps matches TRBD2 (6 bases). The CDR3 runs to 14 residues. The germline V gene has CDR1 DFQATT and CDR2 SNEGSKA (reference sequence). V dropped 3 bases and J dropped 1 base, with 13 bases sitting between them. The chain's CDR3 is CSASSSAASYEQYV. The CDR3 bases are TGCAGTGCTAGTTCTAGCGCCGCATCCTACGAGCAGTACGTC.

This clonotype was seen a handful of times. V gene TRBV7-9 combines with J gene TRBJ2-6, with D unclear. The CDR3 loop spans 15 amino acids. Trimming removed 0 bases at V and 2 bases at J, with 5 bases between. CDR1 is SEHNR and CDR2 is FQNEAQ in the germline V gene (reference sequence). CDR3 DNA: TGTGCCAGCAGCTTAGCTATAGCTGGGGCCAACGTCCTGACTTTC. This gives the protein CASSLAIAGANVLTF.

The chain couples TRBV3-1 to TRBJ1-2, with D unresolved. CDR1 is LGHDT, CDR2 YNNKEL, per germline (reference sequence). This CDR3 has 13 amino acids. Trimming cost V 0 bases and J 6 bases, with 8 bases left between them. The CDR3 protein is CASSQDFLDGYTF. The CDR3 bases are TGTGCCAGCAGCCAAGACTTCCTAGATGGCTACACCTTC.

The rearrangement joins TRBV6-6 to TRBJ1-2; unclear D gene. The CDR3 has 13 residues. Germline CDR1 and CDR2: MNHNY and SVGAGI (reference sequence). The ends were cut back, 2 bases at V and 8 bases at J, with 12 bases in the middle. For the CDR3, the DNA is TGTGCCAGCAGTTACAGGGAAGTGGGGGGCTACACCTTC. Translating gives CASSYREVGGYTF.

This clonotype was recorded a few times. The chain uses TRBV10-2 and TRBJ1-6; 8 bases are a match to TRBD1. Germline V CDR1 and CDR2: WSHSY, SAAADI. Trimming took 9 bases from V and 9 from J; bases not matched to a gene: 13. The CDR3 is 15 amino acids. CDR3: CASRGPTGGGSPLHF. CDR3 coding DNA: TGCGCCAGTCGGGGGCCAACAGGGGGAGGTTCACCCCTCCACTTT.

The sample holds many counts of this clonotype. The chain uses TRBV7-2 and TRBJ1-5; D uncertain. Per the germline V gene, CDR1 is SGHTA and CDR2 is FQGNSA. V gave up 5 bases and J gave up 2 bases, with 16 bases separating them. This CDR3 region has 16 residues. CDR3 sequence: CASSPVEGVGNQPQHF. The CDR3 nucleotides read TGTGCCAGCAGCCCGGTTGAGGGCGTAGGCAATCAGCCCCAGCATTTT.

V usage is TRBV7-9 and J usage is TRBJ2-1; D ambiguous. V dropped 5 bases and J dropped 8 bases, with 13 bases sitting between them. There are 13 residues in the CDR3. Germline CDR1 is SEHNR and CDR2 is FQNEAQ (reference sequence). Here the CDR3 reads CASSPEAWDEQFF. The CDR3 DNA reads as TGTGCCAGCAGCCCCGAGGCTTGGGATGAGCAGTTCTTC.

This clonotype was seen many times. V usage is TRBV29-1 and J usage is TRBJ2-3; no reliable D call. Germline CDR1 is SQVTM and CDR2 is ANQGSEA. Trimming pared 5 bases from V and 1 base from J, leaving 13 bases between. This CDR3 spans 14 amino acids. CDR3 sequence reads: CSVSAGRGTDTQYF. CDR3 sequence (DNA): TGCAGCGTTTCGGCAGGAAGGGGCACAGATACGCAGTATTTT.